The 27 T cell receptor beta chains listed next were all sequenced from one sample in a study of T-cell reconstitution after alpha-beta-depleted transplantation in children. Construction of the TCRbeta library involved unique molecular identifiers. TCRdb processed the PCR reads anew with MiXCR; each CDR3 protein has one entry. The repertoire holds about 4,500 distinct CDR3 sequences, with roughly 25% as singletons. Sequencing was performed on PBMCs, mostly from graft donor cells, taken 60 days after TCRalphabeta/CD19-depleted stem cell transplant. The receptors come from a boy younger than two who had a stem cell transplant for SCID, so the T cells may come from the graft donor.

CDR3 protein: CASSFKGPFATPNTGELFF. CDR3 coding DNA: TGTGCCAGCAGCTTCAAGGGACCCTTCGCGACTCCGAACACCGGGGAGCTGTTTTTT. V is TRBV7-6 and J is TRBJ2-2; D possibly uses TRBD1 or TRBD2 (5 bases each). This CDR3 is built from 19 residues. Trimming took 3 bases from V and 0 from J, leaving 20 bases between them. Germline V gene lookup returns CDR1 SGHVS and CDR2 FNYEAQ.

This clonotype was found many times. The chain uses TRBV28 and TRBJ2-2; 10 bases fit TRBD2. CDR3 length: 15 residues. V trimming: 4 bases; J trimming: 6 bases; junction bases outside the gene matches: 5. Looked up from germline, CDR1 is MDHEN and CDR2 is SYDVKM. The CDR3 sequence: CASSSGTSVPGELFF. In DNA form, the CDR3 reads TGTGCCAGCAGTTCCGGGACTAGCGTACCCGGGGAGCTGTTTTTT.

By proportion, this clonotype is large. The chain joins TRBV7-2 to TRBJ2-3; D call uncertain. The CDR3 has 15 amino acids. Per germline, CDR1 SGHTA and CDR2 FQGNSA. Deletions cut 1 base from V and 3 bases from J, with 11 bases between. The CDR3 sequence is CASSLGEEMTDTQYF. In DNA, the CDR3 is TGTGCCAGCAGCTTAGGCGAGGAAATGACAGATACGCAGTATTTT.

This clonotype was found many times. The genes are TRBV7-9 and TRBJ2-7; D may be TRBD2 (5 bases). The germline gives CDR1 SEHNR, CDR2 FQNEAQ (reference sequence). CDR3 length: 15 amino acids. V was pared by 5 bases and J by 7 bases, with 21 bases between. This CDR3 is CASSPRGSAFEEQYF. The CDR3 nucleotides are TGTGCCAGCAGCCCCCGGGGAAGCGCCTTTGAGGAGCAGTACTTC.

The rearrangement links TRBV7-3 to TRBJ2-2, with D perhaps TRBD1 or TRBD2 (5 bases each). V was shortened by 5 bases and J by 5 bases, with 6 bases between the two germline ends. The germline V gene has CDR1 SGHTA and CDR2 FQGTGA. The length of the CDR3 is 12 residues. The DNA of the CDR3 is TGTGCCAGCAGCGGGACGACCGGGGAGCTGTTTTTT. Its translation: CASSGTTGELFF.

This clonotype is medium-sized (0.01 to 0.1%). The chain recombines TRBV5-6 with TRBJ2-3; D not resolved. The germline V and J ends were trimmed by 4 bases and 3 bases, with 9 bases remaining between them. This CDR3 spans 13 amino acids. The germline CDR1 and CDR2 sequences are SGHDT and YYEEEE. The DNA of the CDR3 is TGTGCCAGCAGCCCCTCGTCGACAGATACGCAGTATTTT. It translates to CASSPSSTDTQYF.

This clonotype was seen ten or more times. The V and J genes are TRBV7-9 and TRBJ1-6, with 7 bases fitting TRBD1. CDR1 and CDR2 from the germline V gene are SEHNR and FQNEAQ (reference sequence). The CDR3 is 14 amino acids. V shed 5 bases, J shed 9 bases, and the junction held 7 bases outside the gene matches. CDR3 sequence (DNA): TGTGCCAGCAGCCTCGGGACAGTGGGTTCACCCCTCCACTTT. Amino acid sequence: CASSLGTVGSPLHF.

In this sample, this clonotype is medium-sized. This sequence joins TRBV7-2 and TRBJ2-7; D is unresolved. Per germline, CDR1 SGHTA and CDR2 FQGNSA. The CDR3 length is 14 residues. V was pared by 5 bases and J by 6 bases, with 17 bases between. The CDR3 here is CASSRADGPLEQYF. The CDR3 coding sequence is TGTGCCAGCAGCCGAGCCGACGGGCCCCTCGAGCAGTACTTC.

In its sample, this clonotype was seen many times. The V and J genes are TRBV6-2 or TRBV6-3 and TRBJ2-7; the match to TRBD1 covers 10 bases. Germline loops: CDR1 MNHEY, CDR2 SVGEGT. This CDR3 has 15 residues. V gave up 4 bases and J gave up 5 bases; unmatched junction bases: 8. The CDR3 is CASSSPTGGADEQYF. As DNA, the CDR3 is TGTGCCAGCAGTTCCCCGACAGGGGGCGCGGACGAGCAGTACTTC.

This clonotype has at least ten counts. The chain combines TRBV2 with TRBJ2-5, with a possible D match to TRBD1 (5 bases). V lost 3 bases and J 4 bases, leaving 9 bases between the germline ends. CDR1 SNHLY and CDR2 FYNNEI come from the germline V gene. This CDR3 has 13 residues. The CDR3 region has the DNA TGTGCCAGCAGTGAGGCTAGGGGAGAGACCCAGTACTTC. It translates to CASSEARGETQYF.

Many counts were recorded for this clonotype. This chain joins TRBV7-9 and TRBJ1-4; D is undetermined. Germline values: CDR1 SEHNR, CDR2 FQNEAQ (reference sequence). The germline V and J ends were trimmed by 0 bases and 7 bases, with 9 bases remaining between them. CDR3 length equals 14 residues. CDR3 in DNA: TGTGCCAGCAGCTTAGCGGCTTGGAGTGAAAAACTGTTTTTT. Residues: CASSLAAWSEKLFF. The full variable domain, completed using reference TRBV7-9 and TRBJ1-4, is DTGVSQNPRHKITKRGQNVTFRCDPISEHNRLYWYRQTLGQGPEFLTYFQNEAQLEKSRLLSDRFSAERPKGSFSTLEIQRTEQGDSAMYLCASSLAAWSEKLFFGSGTQLSVL.

The chain combines TRBV7-9 with TRBJ2-7; TRBD1 agrees at 10 bases. V dropped 5 bases and J dropped 1; count of bases not matched to a gene: 8. The germline CDR1 and CDR2 sequences are SEHNR and FQNEAQ (reference sequence). The CDR3 has 16 amino acids. CDR3: CASSRQGAQGSYEQYV. CDR3 in DNA: TGTGCCAGCAGCAGACAGGGGGCGCAGGGTTCCTACGAGCAGTACGTC.

This clonotype is termed large. V gene TRBV7-9 combines with J gene TRBJ1-5, with D possibly TRBD1 on 6 matching bases. The CDR3 runs 15 residues. CDR1 SEHNR and CDR2 FQNEAQ come from the germline V gene (reference sequence). The V end lost 2 bases, the J end lost 5 bases, and 13 bases lay between the germline ends. CDR3 nucleotide sequence: TGTGCCAGCAGCTTACGTGGGGGCCAGCATCAGCCCCAGCATTTT. Its protein is CASSLRGGQHQPQHF.

Within the sample, this clonotype is large (0.1 to 1%). The chain combines TRBV4-2 with TRBJ2-4; maybe TRBD2 (5 bases). The CDR3 is made up of 14 amino acids. Looked up from germline, CDR1 is LGHNA and CDR2 is YNFKEQ. Trimming pared 0 bases from V and 9 bases from J, leaving 12 bases between. This CDR3 reads CASSQDLRDSIQYF. As DNA, the CDR3 is TGTGCCAGCAGCCAAGATCTGAGGGATTCCATTCAGTACTTC.

This clonotype rates as medium-sized. This chain uses TRBV20-1 with TRBJ1-2; 8 positions agree with TRBD1. The germline V gene encodes CDR1 DFQATT and CDR2 SNEGSKA (reference sequence). The CDR3 sequence is 11 residues long. Trimming at V came to 1 base and at J to 12 bases, leaving 4 bases not matched to a gene. CDR3 nucleotide sequence: TGCAGTGCTAGAGGACAGGGGTTGCACACCTTC. Translation: CSARGQGLHTF.

This clonotype was detected ten times or more. J is TRBJ2-3 and V is TRBV9, with D possibly being TRBD1 (8 bases). V lost 4 bases, J lost 6 bases, and 24 bases lay in between. Germline loops: CDR1 SGDLS, CDR2 YYNGEE. The CDR3 has 17 residues. The CDR3 DNA is TGTGCCAGCAGCCCCAGCGGGGCGGCAGGGGGCGCTGATACGCAGTATTTT. Encoded protein: CASSPSGAAGGADTQYF.

This clonotype is deemed medium-sized (0.01 to 0.1%). This chain connects TRBV7-9 to TRBJ1-2; D possibly corresponds to TRBD1 (5 bases). V was trimmed by 7 bases and J by 3 bases, leaving 18 bases between them. In germline, CDR1 is SEHNR, CDR2 FQNEAQ (reference sequence). This CDR3 region has 15 residues. The CDR3 here is CASIPRRGEDYGYTF. CDR3 coding DNA: TGTGCCAGCATCCCTAGGAGAGGGGAGGACTATGGCTACACCTTC.

As DNA, the CDR3 is TGTGCCAGCAGTCCGAGGTTGGATACGCAGTATTTT. Translated: CASSPRLDTQYF. The chain recombines TRBV12-3 or TRBV12-4 with TRBJ2-3, with D hard to call. The germline V and J ends were trimmed by 5 bases and 6 bases, with 9 bases remaining between them. The CDR3 totals 12 residues.

This clonotype was seen at least ten times. The chain links TRBV7-9 to TRBJ1-4; no clear D. V was shortened by 5 bases and J by 8 bases, with 15 bases between the two germline ends. The CDR3 length is 14 residues. The germline CDR1 and CDR2 sequences are SEHNR and FQNEAQ (reference sequence). The CDR3, as DNA: TGTGCCAGCAGCCCCGGCCAAGGGAGGGAAAAACTGTTTTTT. Translation: CASSPGQGREKLFF. Full variable domain (outside the CDR3, taken from reference TRBV7-9 and TRBJ1-4): DTGVSQNPRHKITKRGQNVTFRCDPISEHNRLYWYRQTLGQGPEFLTYFQNEAQLEKSRLLSDRFSAERPKGSFSTLEIQRTEQGDSAMYLCASSPGQGREKLFFGSGTQLSVL.

This chain uses TRBV24-1 with TRBJ1-2; no clear D. Trimming stripped 0 bases from V and 5 bases from J, with 24 bases between. Germline assignment: CDR1 KGHDR and CDR2 SFDVKD. This CDR3 contains 19 residues. CDR3 in amino acids: CATSDLQILVDDLGYGYTF. DNA for the CDR3: TGTGCCACCAGTGATTTGCAAATCCTTGTGGACGACCTGGGATATGGCTACACCTTC.

This clonotype appeared many times. The chain combines TRBV20-1 with TRBJ1-5; 9 nucleotides line up with TRBD1. Germline trimming cut 4 bases from V and 0 bases from J; bases unmatched to any gene: 10. The germline V gene has CDR1 DFQATT and CDR2 SNEGSKA (reference sequence). The CDR3 spans 17 residues. For the CDR3, the DNA is TGCAGTGCTAATGGGGACAGGGCAAGCATTAGCAATCAGCCCCAGCATTTT. Its translation is CSANGDRASISNQPQHF.

This clonotype is large. The chain uses TRBV10-2 and TRBJ2-7, with 7 bases identical to TRBD1. The CDR3 spans 16 residues. Germline V gives CDR1 WSHSY, CDR2 SAAADI. V dropped 3 bases and J dropped 4; count of bases not matched to a gene: 12. CDR3 nucleotide sequence: TGCGCCAGCAGTGACCCCGGGACAGCGACATTTTACGAGCAGTACTTC. Translation: CASSDPGTATFYEQYF.

The genes are TRBV7-9 and TRBJ1-2; no definite D call. The germline V gene encodes CDR1 SEHNR and CDR2 FQNEAQ (reference sequence). V lost 1 base and J 6 bases, leaving 9 bases between the germline ends. CDR3 length: 13 amino acids. CDR3 DNA sequence: TGTGCCAGCAGCTTAGACGGGCGGGATGGCTACACCTTC. This codes for CASSLDGRDGYTF.

The gene calls are TRBV4-1 and TRBJ2-1, with 11 bases matching TRBD2. CDR3 length equals 18 residues. CDR1 and CDR2 from the germline V gene are MGHRA and YSYEKL. J gave up 5 bases and V 4 bases, and 13 bases lay outside the gene matches. The CDR3 nucleotides are TGCGCCAGCAGCCGACAAGAACTAGCGGGAGAAGGGCACAATGAGCAGTTCTTC. This encodes CASSRQELAGEGHNEQFF.

The rearrangement links TRBV15 to TRBJ2-3; D ambiguous. This CDR3 has 13 amino acids. Germline loops: CDR1 LNHNV, CDR2 YYDKDF (reference sequence). V was trimmed by 3 bases and J by 2 bases, leaving 6 bases between them. CDR3 region: CATSRDSTDTQYF. The CDR3 DNA sequence: TGTGCCACCAGCAGGGATTCCACAGATACGCAGTATTTT.

This clonotype was picked up many times. The chain couples TRBV15 to TRBJ2-7; 10 nucleotides match TRBD1. The germline V gene has CDR1 LNHNV and CDR2 YYDKDF (reference sequence). The CDR3 totals 16 residues. The V and J ends lost 2 bases and 5 bases, in that order; junction bases with no gene match: 9. CDR3 nucleotides: TGTGCCACCAGCAGAAAAAAGACAGGGGGCGTCAACGAGCAGTACTTC. It is translated as CATSRKKTGGVNEQYF.

The V and J genes are TRBV12-3 or TRBV12-4 and TRBJ2-7, with a possible D match to TRBD2 (6 bases). This CDR3 spans 14 amino acids. The V end was cut by 7 bases, the J end by 2 bases, with 15 bases between. The CDR3 region is CASTISGLTYEQYF. The CDR3 nucleotides are TGTGCCAGCACCATTTCGGGACTGACCTACGAGCAGTACTTC.